This record covers a single T cell receptor (beta chain). J lost 5 bases, V lost 5 bases, and 13 bases had no gene match. CDR3 length equals 16 residues. Germline-derived CDR1 and CDR2 are SEHNR and FQNEAQ (reference sequence). The diagnostic basis comprised clinical symptoms, serum thyroxine and TRAb, thyroid ultrasound and orbital computed tomography. Amplification targeted TCR beta CDR3 regions from RNA transcripts. HTBI primers drove first-round RT-PCR of the TCR CDR3. Using its own MiXCR run on the multiplex PCR reads, TCRdb lists one record per CDR3 protein. The sample holds some 800,000 distinct CDR3 sequences, approximately 40% seen once. These data come from a study of T cells in Graves' hyperthyroidism and ophthalmopathy.

The V gene is TRBV7-9, the J gene TRBJ1-1; 8 bases are shared with TRBD1. Sequencing input: blood. The sequence derives from a man between 18 and 35 years old with Graves' hyperthyroidism. The DNA for the CDR3 is TGTGCCAGCAGCCCGGGACAGGATACTTGGGGGACTGAAGCTTTCTTT. Protein product: CASSPGQDTWGTEAFF.